The TCR beta chain under discussion was sequenced for a study of cytomegalovirus exposure and HLA in healthy donors. Study-wide points: Most TCR sequences were rare, but some public TCRs occurred in many donors.

V was pared by 7 bases and J by 4 bases, with 9 bases of the junction left unmatched. CDR1 is SGHTA, CDR2 FQGNSA, per germline. The length of the CDR3 is 15 residues. As concerns this clone: Its antigen is as yet unknown.

PCR used 60 Vbeta primers and 13 Jbeta primers. Here immunoSEQ multiplex PCR was the method, and the copy in TCRdb shows in-frame clones only, minus some. The data hold approximately 38,000 clones, with 66% observed a single time. The TCR sequence derives from a man aged 50 to 60 in good health and CMV-seropositive. The V call is TRBV7-2, the J call TRBJ2-1; 8 nucleotides match TRBD2. Sequenced sample: PBMCs. Written as DNA, the CDR3 is TGTGCCAGCACTTCGGGGCGGGGGGCGTACAATGAGCAGTTCTTC. Translation: CASTSGRGAYNEQFF.